This TCR beta chain was profiled in a study of T cells expressing NK-cell markers. Study-level background: The study drew TCR beta repertoires from sorted CD3+CD56+NKG2C+, CD3+CD56+NKG2C- and CD3+CD56-NKG2C+ T cells. The eight sequenced donors comprised seven who were HCMV-seropositive and one who was seronegative. General observations from the study: Dominant NKG2C+ clonotypes made up 1.0-7.0% of CD8+ T cells in over five donors. Where a few donors were concerned, these clonotypes also led the CD3+CD56-NKG2C+ fraction.

The CDR3 totals 11 residues. Germline V gives CDR1 ENHRY, CDR2 SYGVKD. About this clonotype itself: Antigen specificity is unknown.

TCRdb derives one entry per CDR3 protein from the 5' RACE reads, leaving out DNA. The sample shows roughly 170,000 distinct CDR3 sequences, and 15% to 20% sits with its ten largest clones. This TCR came from a woman aged 18 to 75 in good health. Sequenced sample: blood T cells: a sorted CD56 or NKG2C T cell subset, CD4+ or CD8+ T cells, or bulk PBMC T cells (not recorded which). This chain uses TRBV10-3 with TRBJ2-7. The CDR3 sequence: CAISIPYEQYF.